Following are 15 T cell receptor beta chains from one sample sequenced in a study of shared clonotypes between healthy human individuals. Libraries were prepared by immunoSEQ multiplex PCR; TCRdb keeps only in-frame clonotypes and omits some of them. The sample lists fewer than 400,000 clones; over 65% were seen once. Sequenced sample: memory CD4+ T cells sorted from blood. Subset reported: CD45RA-negative fraction. The receptors here all came from a man aged 25-45 years in good health.

The chain employs TRBV10-2 and TRBJ2-7, with 7 positions matching TRBD2. Germline V gene sequence: CDR1 WSHSY, CDR2 SAAADI. The V segment lost 0 bases and the J segment 2 bases; nucleotides outside the gene matches: 1. The CDR3 loop spans 14 amino acids. The CDR3 DNA sequence: TGCGCCAGCAGTGAGTCAAGCGGGGCCTACGAGCAGTACTTC. This translates into CASSESSGAYEQYF.

This clone was seen a few times. Other DNA sequences in the same sample also yield this CDR3. V gene TRBV28 combines with J gene TRBJ2-2; D is undetermined. There are 12 residues in the CDR3. CDR1 MDHEN and CDR2 SYDVKM come from the germline V gene. V was clipped by 6 bases and J by 3 bases, with 5 bases between them. The CDR3 coding sequence is TGTGCCAGCAGCCTTTACACCGGGGAGCTGTTTTTT. Translating gives CASSLYTGELFF.

The chain joins TRBV9 to TRBJ2-4; D remains unclear. Trimming stripped 0 bases from V and 0 bases from J, with 4 bases between. The CDR3 is 14 amino acids. Germline V lookup: CDR1 SGDLS, CDR2 YYNGEE. CDR3 sequence: CASSVGLAKNIQYF. The CDR3 region has the DNA TGTGCCAGCAGCGTAGGCCTAGCCAAAAACATTCAGTACTTC.

The gene calls are TRBV5-1 and TRBJ2-1; D is uncertain. Germline V lookup: CDR1 SGHRS, CDR2 YFSETQ. Trimming left V 0 bases short and J 6 bases short, with 7 bases between. The CDR3 is 13 amino acids. In nucleotides, the CDR3 is TGCGCCAGCAGCTTGGTTTTCGGCAATGAGCAGTTCTTC. It specifies CASSLVFGNEQFF.

V and J are TRBV28 and TRBJ1-2, with D possibly being TRBD1 (5 bases). The V and J ends lost 3 bases and 5 bases respectively, with 22 bases between them. The CDR3 runs to 17 residues. Germline V lookup: CDR1 MDHEN, CDR2 SYDVKM. CDR3 sequence reads: CASSFIWTGRRWYGYTF. CDR3 bases: TGTGCCAGCAGTTTTATTTGGACGGGACGGCGGTGGTATGGCTACACCTTC.

The chain recombines TRBV12-5 with TRBJ2-5, with TRBD2 as a possible D gene (7 bases). Germline V CDR1 and CDR2: LGHNT, FRNRAP. The CDR3 covers 12 residues. Trimming shortened V by 8 bases and J by 1 base, and 8 bases separated the two germline ends. The CDR3 region is CASRGAQETQYF. The CDR3 region has the DNA TGTGCTAGTCGGGGGGCCCAAGAGACCCAGTACTTC.

A note on this clone: The sample holds other DNA sequences that translate to the same CDR3. The chain recombines TRBV5-6 with TRBJ1-5; possible D gene TRBD1, 5 bases. The germline V and J ends were trimmed by 1 base and 1 base, with 6 bases remaining between them. CDR1 and CDR2 (germline): SGHDT, YYEEEE. The CDR3 loop spans 14 amino acids. The CDR3 DNA sequence: TGTGCCAGCAGCTTGAGGGGCAGCAATCAGCCCCAGCATTTT. It encodes CASSLRGSNQPQHF. The full variable domain, in which reference TRBV5-6 and TRBJ1-5 provide the parts outside the CDR3, is DAGVTQSPTHLIKTRGQQVTLRCSPKSGHDTVSWYQQALGQGPQFIFQYYEEEERQRGNFPDRFSGHQFPNYSSELNVNALLLGDSALYLCASSLRGSNQPQHFGDGTRLSIL.

The chain recombines TRBV5-6 with TRBJ2-5; 7 positions match TRBD1. The trim removed 0 bases at V and 2 bases at J, leaving 7 bases unmatched. CDR1 is SGHDT, CDR2 YYEEEE, per germline. The CDR3 has 16 residues. The CDR3 DNA follows: TGTGCCAGCAGCTTGGTCAGGGGGTCCCAACAAGAGACCCAGTACTTC. Protein product: CASSLVRGSQQETQYF.

This clone was picked up one time. The V and J genes are TRBV5-4 and TRBJ2-7; 8 bases map to TRBD2. The CDR3 sequence is 15 residues long. V lost 4 bases and J lost 6; bases outside the gene matches: 12. Germline-derived CDR1 and CDR2 are SGHNT and YYREEE (reference sequence). CDR3 region: CASSIWGTSLSEQYF. The CDR3 DNA reads TGTGCCAGCAGCATCTGGGGGACTAGTCTCTCCGAGCAGTACTTC. Based on the CDR3 plus reference TRBV5-4 and TRBJ2-7, the full variable domain is ETGVTQSPTHLIKTRGQQVTLRCSSQSGHNTVSWYQQALGQGPQFIFQYYREEENGRGNFPPRFSGLQFPNYSSELNVNALELDDSALYLCASSIWGTSLSEQYFGPGTRLTVT.

The rearrangement uses TRBV5-1 and TRBJ2-5; D call uncertain. CDR3 length equals 12 residues. Germline V CDR1 and CDR2: SGHRS, YFSETQ. The ends were cut back, 7 bases at V and 5 bases at J, with 12 bases in the middle. CDR3 in amino acids: CASAEPGETQYF. The CDR3 nucleotides read TGCGCCAGCGCAGAGCCCGGGGAGACCCAGTACTTC.

This clone was recorded a few times. This chain uses TRBV11-2 with TRBJ2-3; 9 bases are shared with TRBD2. CDR1 is SGHAT, CDR2 FQNNGV, per germline. Trimming cost V 0 bases and J 4 bases; bases outside gene matches: 5. There are 16 residues in the CDR3. Here the CDR3 DNA reads TGTGCCAGCAGCTTAGATAGCGGGAGCGGCGCAGATACGCAGTATTTT. It encodes CASSLDSGSGADTQYF.

In regard to this clone: The same CDR3 arises from other DNA sequences in this sample as well. The chain employs TRBV19 and TRBJ1-5; the D is unclear. CDR1 is LNHDA and CDR2 is SQIVND in the germline V gene (reference sequence). Between the trimmed V and J ends, which lost 3 bases and 7 bases, there was a span of 10 bases. The CDR3 sequence is 13 residues long. CDR3 DNA sequence: TGTGCCAGTAGTATTGGGTATCGACAGCCCCAGCATTTT. It specifies CASSIGYRQPQHF.

As to this clone: A far larger clone is only one base removed, so a read error is likely. The V and J genes are TRBV18 and TRBJ2-1, with 8 nucleotides matching TRBD1. This CDR3 comprises 12 residues. Unmatched junction bases numbered 3, after V lost 2 bases and J lost 12 bases. Germline V gives CDR1 KGHSH, CDR2 LQKENI. The DNA for the CDR3 is TGTGCCAGCTCACCAGTAACAGGGGGGCAGTTCTTC. Encoded protein: CASSPVTGGQFF.

The chain uses TRBV15 and TRBJ2-1, with 7 bases lining up with TRBD1. Losses at the gene ends were 8 bases for V and 8 bases for J; bases not matched to a gene: 6. The CDR3 extends over 12 amino acids. From germline, CDR1 is LNHNV and CDR2 YYDKDF (reference sequence). CDR3 sequence (DNA): TGTGCCACCGCCGACAGGGTGGATGAGCAGTTCTTC. It yields the protein CATADRVDEQFF.

The gene calls are TRBV9 and TRBJ2-7; 9 bases match TRBD1. The CDR3 is 14 residues long. Germline values: CDR1 SGDLS, CDR2 YYNGEE. The J segment lost 4 bases and the V segment lost 0 bases, leaving 2 bases of the junction unmatched. CDR3 DNA sequence: TGTGCCAGCAGCGTAGGGACAGGGGTTTACGAGCAGTACTTC. It specifies CASSVGTGVYEQYF. Drawing the rest from reference TRBV9 and TRBJ2-7, the complete variable domain is DSGVTQTPKHLITATGQRVTLRCSPRSGDLSVYWYQQSLDQGLQFLIQYYNGEERAKGNILERFSAQQFPDLHSELNLSSLELGDSALYFCASSVGTGVYEQYFGPGTRLTVT.